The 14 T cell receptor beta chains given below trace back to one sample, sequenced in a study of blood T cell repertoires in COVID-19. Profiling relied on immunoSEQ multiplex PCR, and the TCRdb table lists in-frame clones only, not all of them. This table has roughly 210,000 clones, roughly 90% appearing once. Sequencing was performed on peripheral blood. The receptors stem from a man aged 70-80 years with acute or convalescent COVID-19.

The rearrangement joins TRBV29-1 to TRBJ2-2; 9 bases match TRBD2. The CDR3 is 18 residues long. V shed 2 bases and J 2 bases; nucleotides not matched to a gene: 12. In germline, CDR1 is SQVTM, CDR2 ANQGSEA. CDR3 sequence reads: CSVELAGEGAHNTGELFF. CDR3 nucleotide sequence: TGCAGCGTTGAATTAGCGGGAGAGGGGGCTCACAACACCGGGGAGCTGTTTTTT.

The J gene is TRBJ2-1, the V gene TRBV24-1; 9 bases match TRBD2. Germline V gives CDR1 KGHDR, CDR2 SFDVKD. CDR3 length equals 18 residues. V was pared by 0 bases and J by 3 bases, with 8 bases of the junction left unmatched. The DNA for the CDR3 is TGTGCCACCAGTGATTTGCGGGGTGGTAGCGGGAGCTACAATGAGCAGTTCTTC. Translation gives CATSDLRGGSGSYNEQFF.

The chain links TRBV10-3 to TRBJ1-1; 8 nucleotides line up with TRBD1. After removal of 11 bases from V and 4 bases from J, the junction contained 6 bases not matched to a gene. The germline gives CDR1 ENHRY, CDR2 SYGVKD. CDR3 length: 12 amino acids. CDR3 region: CASGGAGTEAFF. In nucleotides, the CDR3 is TGTGCCTCAGGGGGCGCGGGCACTGAAGCTTTCTTT.

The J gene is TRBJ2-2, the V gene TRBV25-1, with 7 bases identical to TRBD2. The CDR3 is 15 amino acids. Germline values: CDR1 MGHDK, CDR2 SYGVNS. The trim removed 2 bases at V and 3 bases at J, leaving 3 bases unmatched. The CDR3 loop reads CASSELADDTGELFF. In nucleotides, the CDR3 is TGTGCCAGCAGTGAACTAGCGGACGACACCGGGGAGCTGTTTTTT.

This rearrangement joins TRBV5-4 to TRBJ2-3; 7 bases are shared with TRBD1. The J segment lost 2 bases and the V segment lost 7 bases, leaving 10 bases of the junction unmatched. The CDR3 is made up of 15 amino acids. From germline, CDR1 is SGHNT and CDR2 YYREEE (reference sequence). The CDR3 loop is CASANLQGLTDTQYF. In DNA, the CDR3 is TGTGCCAGCGCTAATTTACAGGGGCTCACAGATACGCAGTATTTT.

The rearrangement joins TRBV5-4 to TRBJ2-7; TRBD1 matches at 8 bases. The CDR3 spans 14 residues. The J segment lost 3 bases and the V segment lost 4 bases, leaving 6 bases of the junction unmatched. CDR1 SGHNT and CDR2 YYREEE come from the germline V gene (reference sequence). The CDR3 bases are TGTGCCAGCAGCCGTGACAGGGGATTCTACGAGCAGTACTTC. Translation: CASSRDRGFYEQYF.

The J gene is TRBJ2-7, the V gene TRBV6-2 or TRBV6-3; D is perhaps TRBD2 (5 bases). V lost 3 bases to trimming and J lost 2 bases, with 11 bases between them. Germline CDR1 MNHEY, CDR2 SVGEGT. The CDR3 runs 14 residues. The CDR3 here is CASSYRGTPYEQYF. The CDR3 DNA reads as TGTGCCAGCAGTTATCGGGGAACACCCTACGAGCAGTACTTC.

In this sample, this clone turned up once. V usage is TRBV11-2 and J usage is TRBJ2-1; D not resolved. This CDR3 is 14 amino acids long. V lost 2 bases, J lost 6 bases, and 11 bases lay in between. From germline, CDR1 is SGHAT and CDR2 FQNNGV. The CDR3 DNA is TGTGCCAGCAGCTTAAGCTCAATAAGCAATGAGCAGTTCTTC. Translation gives CASSLSSISNEQFF.

The CDR3 region is CASSFSGAYNEQFF. CDR3 in DNA: TGTGCCAGCAGCTTTTCAGGGGCTTACAATGAGCAGTTCTTC. The chain has TRBV7-2 and TRBJ2-1, with D possibly being TRBD1 (6 bases). The V gene lost 3 bases and the J gene lost 4 bases, with 10 bases spanning the gap. Germline CDR1 reads SGHTA; CDR2 reads FQGNSA. The CDR3 length is 14 residues.

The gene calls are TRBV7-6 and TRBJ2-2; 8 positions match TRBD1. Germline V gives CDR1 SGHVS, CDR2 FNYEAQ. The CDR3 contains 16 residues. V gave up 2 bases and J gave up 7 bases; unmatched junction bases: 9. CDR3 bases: TGTGCCAGCAGCTTATTGGGGCAGGGGGCTAACGGGGAGCTGTTTTTT. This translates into CASSLLGQGANGELFF.

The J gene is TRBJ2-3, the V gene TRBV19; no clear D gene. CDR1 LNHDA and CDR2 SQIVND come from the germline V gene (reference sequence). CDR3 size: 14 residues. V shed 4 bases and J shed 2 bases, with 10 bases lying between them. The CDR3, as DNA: TGTGCCAGTAGTAAGCTGGGCCTCACAGATACGCAGTATTTT. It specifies CASSKLGLTDTQYF.

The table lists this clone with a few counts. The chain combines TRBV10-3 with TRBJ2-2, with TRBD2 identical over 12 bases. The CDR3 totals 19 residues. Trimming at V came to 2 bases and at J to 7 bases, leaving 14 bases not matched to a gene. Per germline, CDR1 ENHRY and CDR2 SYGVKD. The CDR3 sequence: CAISETTSGTSGSIGELFF. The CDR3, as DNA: TGTGCCATCAGTGAGACAACTTCGGGGACTAGCGGGTCAATCGGGGAGCTGTTTTTT.

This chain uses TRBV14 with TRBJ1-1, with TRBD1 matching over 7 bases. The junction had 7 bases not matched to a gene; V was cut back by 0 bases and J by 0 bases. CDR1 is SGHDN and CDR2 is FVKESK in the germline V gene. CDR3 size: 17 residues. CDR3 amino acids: CASSQDRPDRLNTEAFF. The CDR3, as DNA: TGTGCCAGCAGCCAAGACCGACCGGACAGGCTGAACACTGAAGCTTTCTTT.

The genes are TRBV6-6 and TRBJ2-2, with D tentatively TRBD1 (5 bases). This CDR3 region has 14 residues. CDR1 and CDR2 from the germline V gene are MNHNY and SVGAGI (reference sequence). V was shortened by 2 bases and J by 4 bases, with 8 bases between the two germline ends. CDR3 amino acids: CASSYVRGTGELFF. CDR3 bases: TGTGCCAGCAGTTACGTTAGGGGCACCGGGGAGCTGTTTTTT.